This T cell receptor (beta chain) appears in the sequencing data of a study of T-cell memory formation after mild COVID-19. At the level of the study: Clusters of TCRs were largely donor specific. Study-level findings and limits: A balance of CD4 and CD8 characterized clones contracting day 15 to 85, whereas later expanders leaned CD4+. For contracting clones, CD4+ ones sat mainly in CM and EM, CD8+ in EMRA.

The CDR3 extends over 13 amino acids. V was clipped by 2 bases and J by 2 bases, with 8 bases between them. In germline, CDR1 is SGHDT, CDR2 YYEEEE. Constant-segment primers served in 5'RACE that generated TCR alpha and TCR beta cDNA libraries bearing sample barcodes and UMIs. TCRdb used MiXCR to reprocess the 5' RACE reads, holding one entry per CDR3 protein. The sample includes around 300,000 distinct CDR3 sequences, about a sixth of them seen just once. This clonotype was seen only a few times. Its antigen is unidentified. Material: PBMCs or a T cell subset sorted from them (not recorded which). The V gene is TRBV5-6, the J gene TRBJ2-7; D is ambiguous. The TCR comes from a man younger than 30 who had mild COVID-19 (a few samples of this study predate the infection). Cell type and time point are not known. The CDR3 nucleotides read TGTGCCAGCAGCTTCGGTTTCCCCTACGAGCAGTACTTC. It encodes CASSFGFPYEQYF. The full variable domain, completed using reference TRBV5-6 and TRBJ2-7, is DAGVTQSPTHLIKTRGQQVTLRCSPKSGHDTVSWYQQALGQGPQFIFQYYEEEERQRGNFPDRFSGHQFPNYSSELNVNALLLGDSALYLCASSFGFPYEQYFGPGTRLTVT.